This passage covers 25 T cell receptor beta chains from one sample sequenced in a study of regulatory T cells in long-lasting Graves disease. Regarding time point: newly diagnosed GD, antithyroid drugs for less than 3 months. Construction of the TCR library relied on RNA isolated from PBMCs. Building of the TCR beta libraries involved iRepertoire HTBI primers and Arm-PCR of CDR3 regions. TCRdb called the multiplex PCR reads again in MiXCR, with one record for every CDR3 protein. This table holds 450,000 to 650,000 distinct CDR3 sequences, about 16% found once. These data also formed part of another study, on T cells in Graves' hyperthyroidism and ophthalmopathy.

The sequencing used peripheral blood mononuclear cells (PBMCs), collected at new diagnosis, from a patient treated with antithyroid drugs. Every receptor here comes from a middle-aged woman with Graves disease.

This clonotype has ten or more counts. Germline is not matched at one junction end, which may reflect a read error. The rearrangement joins TRBV5-1 to TRBJ2-3; maybe TRBD2 (5 bases). The germline V gene has CDR1 SGHRS and CDR2 YFSETQ. The CDR3 runs to 14 residues. The CDR3 loop is CASSSSWGTDTQYF. For the CDR3, the DNA is TGTGCCAGCAGCTCTAGCTGGGGCACAGATACGCAGTATTTT.

The chain joins TRBV12-5 to TRBJ2-2, with D hard to call. Germline V CDR1 and CDR2: LGHNT, FRNRAP. The CDR3 contains 15 residues. V lost 0 bases, J lost 1 base, and 6 bases lay in between. The CDR3 DNA follows: TGTGCTAGTGGTTTGGTACCCGTGAACACCGGGGAGCTGTTTTTT. This gives the protein CASGLVPVNTGELFF.

The sample holds many counts of this clonotype. The J gene is TRBJ1-1, the V gene TRBV7-8; D remains unclear. The germline V gene has CDR1 SGHVS and CDR2 FQNEAQ. CDR3 length: 14 residues. With 1 base removed from V and 1 base from J, the gap between germline ends came to 7 bases. The CDR3 is CASSLEVSNTEAFF. DNA for the CDR3: TGTGCCAGCAGCTTAGAAGTCTCGAACACTGAAGCTTTCTTT.

Only one count was recorded for this clonotype. V gene TRBV7-2 combines with J gene TRBJ1-6; 9 bases match TRBD1. Trimming cost V 7 bases and J 11 bases; bases outside gene matches: 12. This CDR3 is built from 15 residues. Looked up from germline, CDR1 is SGHTA and CDR2 is FQGNSA. CDR3 in amino acids: CASNPGGTGYAPLHF. In DNA, the CDR3 is TGTGCCAGCAACCCAGGTGGGACAGGGTACGCACCCCTCCACTTT. Variable domain in full (rest from reference TRBV7-2 and TRBJ1-6): GAGVSQSPSNKVTEKGKDVELRCDPISGHTALYWYRQSLGQGLEFLIYFQGNSAPDKSGLPSDRFSAERTGGSVSTLTIQRTQQEDSAVYLCASNPGGTGYAPLHFGNGTRLTVT.

J is TRBJ2-7 and V is TRBV2; D is possibly TRBD2 (5 bases). The CDR3 length is 15 residues. Germline CDR1 reads SNHLY; CDR2 reads FYNNEI. V gave up 6 bases and J gave up 5 bases, with 20 bases separating them. CDR3 in amino acids: CASSLDPAPGNEQYF. CDR3 in DNA: TGTGCCAGCAGCCTGGATCCCGCCCCCGGGAACGAGCAGTACTTC. Together with reference TRBV2 and TRBJ2-7, the CDR3 gives the full variable domain: EPEVTQTPSHQVTQMGQEVILRCVPISNHLYFYWYRQILGQKVEFLVSFYNNEISEKSEIFDDQFSVERPDGSNFTLKIRSTKLEDSAMYFCASSLDPAPGNEQYFGPGTRLTVT.

The gene calls are TRBV5-5 and TRBJ2-7, with a tentative D call TRBD1 (6 bases). The CDR3 has 9 amino acids. CDR1 and CDR2 (germline): SGHKS, YYEKEE (reference sequence). Trimming cost V 9 bases and J 9 bases, with 10 bases left between them. The CDR3 region has the DNA TGTGCCAACTCGACAGGGCAGTACTTC. Translating it yields CANSTGQYF.

This clonotype has more than one count but fewer than ten. The chain is built from TRBV7-2 and TRBJ2-7, with 15 bases matching TRBD2. V trimming: 4 bases; J trimming: 0 bases; junction bases outside the gene matches: 10. This CDR3 contains 19 residues. CDR1 and CDR2 from the germline V gene are SGHTA and FQGNSA. The CDR3 spells CASSSVPGLAGGYSYEQYF. The CDR3 region has the DNA TGTGCCAGCAGCTCCGTACCGGGACTAGCGGGGGGTTACTCCTACGAGCAGTACTTC.

The J gene is TRBJ1-5, the V gene TRBV6-2 or TRBV6-3, with a weak D call TRBD1 (6 bases). This CDR3 comprises 15 residues. V gave up 7 bases and J gave up 11 bases, with 24 bases separating them. Germline lookup yields CDR1 MNHEY and CDR2 SVGEGT. The CDR3: CASISGTQILEAQHF. CDR3 in DNA: TGTGCCAGCATCTCCGGGACACAGATTTTAGAGGCCCAGCATTTT.

The genes are TRBV28 and TRBJ1-4; a weak D match, TRBD1 (6 bases). V was trimmed by 6 bases and J by 4 bases, leaving 15 bases between them. Germline V lookup: CDR1 MDHEN, CDR2 SYDVKM. This CDR3 is built from 15 residues. CDR3 in amino acids: CASSNRDGNNEKLFF. CDR3 nucleotides: TGTGCCAGCAGCAACAGGGACGGGAATAATGAAAAACTGTTTTTT. Full variable domain (outside the CDR3, taken from reference TRBV28 and TRBJ1-4): DVKVTQSSRYLVKRTGEKVFLECVQDMDHENMFWYRQDPGLGLRLIYFSYDVKMKEKGDIPEGYSVSREKKERFSLILESASTNQTSMYLCASSNRDGNNEKLFFGSGTQLSVL.

The CDR3 coding sequence is TGCAGTGCTAGAGAGTATAGCGGGGACACCGGGGAGCTGTTTTTT. It encodes CSAREYSGDTGELFF. V and J are TRBV20-1 and TRBJ2-2, with TRBD2 matching 8 bases. This CDR3 contains 15 residues. V lost 0 bases, J lost 3 bases, and 3 bases stayed unmatched. Germline values: CDR1 DFQATT, CDR2 SNEGSKA (reference sequence).

This clonotype has a count of ten or more. The V gene is TRBV10-1, the J gene TRBJ2-3, with 9 bases lining up with TRBD2. Germline-derived CDR1 and CDR2 are WNHNN and SYGVQD (reference sequence). V trimming: 4 bases; J trimming: 1 base; junction bases outside the gene matches: 3. CDR3 length: 15 amino acids. The CDR3 DNA reads TGCGCCAGCAGTGCGAGCGGGGGGCGCACAGATACGCAGTATTTT. It yields the protein CASSASGGRTDTQYF.

In this sample, this clonotype turned up many times. This chain joins TRBV12-3 or TRBV12-4 and TRBJ1-1; D might be TRBD1 (6 bases). V lost 7 bases to trimming and J lost 2 bases, with 11 bases between them. The CDR3 length is 13 residues. The CDR3 sequence is CASIPGANTEAFF. CDR3 nucleotide sequence: TGTGCCAGCATCCCAGGGGCAAACACTGAAGCTTTCTTT.

This clonotype was detected ten times or more. This chain connects TRBV12-3 or TRBV12-4 to TRBJ2-3, with D perhaps TRBD2 (7 bases). V lost 5 bases, J lost 5 bases, and 20 bases lay in between. The CDR3 is made up of 16 amino acids. The chain's CDR3 is CASSPGYGGLRDTQYF. As DNA, the CDR3 is TGTGCCAGCAGTCCGGGGTACGGGGGGCTGAGAGATACGCAGTATTTT.

The CDR3 region is CAWSVGSGVSYEQYF. The CDR3 nucleotides are TGTGCCTGGAGTGTCGGTAGCGGGGTCTCCTACGAGCAGTACTTC. The chain is built from TRBV30 and TRBJ2-7; the match to TRBD2 covers 8 bases. Per the germline V gene, CDR1 is GTSNPN and CDR2 is SVGIG (reference sequence). This CDR3 contains 15 residues. V was pared by 0 bases and J by 0 bases, with 4 bases of the junction left unmatched.

CDR3 in amino acids: CASTSRRTYGYTF. The DNA for the CDR3 is TGTGCCAGCACCTCCCGGCGGACCTATGGCTACACCTTC. V gene TRBV12-3 or TRBV12-4 combines with J gene TRBJ1-2; D is undetermined. This CDR3 region has 13 residues. Trimming shortened V by 7 bases and J by 4 bases, and 13 bases separated the two germline ends.

V and J are TRBV7-9 and TRBJ2-5; 7 bases fit TRBD1. CDR1 and CDR2 (germline): SEHNR, FQNEAQ (reference sequence). With V trimmed by 5 bases and J by 5 bases, 11 bases remained unmatched. CDR3 length: 15 residues. CDR3 bases: TGTGCCAGCAGCCTATCACAGGGGCGAGAGGAGACCCAGTACTTC. This encodes CASSLSQGREETQYF.

The chain is built from TRBV27 and TRBJ2-2, with 7 positions matching TRBD2. Germline CDR1 MNHEY, CDR2 SMNVEV (reference sequence). Trimming removed 9 bases from V and 0 bases from J; junction bases left unmatched: 1. This CDR3 contains 13 residues. CDR3 residues: CASGLANTGELFF. In DNA form, the CDR3 reads TGTGCCAGTGGACTAGCGAACACCGGGGAGCTGTTTTTT.

This clonotype has a count of ten or more. The chain employs TRBV11-2 and TRBJ2-3, with D perhaps given as TRBD1 or TRBD2 (6 bases each). The CDR3 covers 21 residues. V lost 2 bases to trimming and J lost 0 bases, with 27 bases between them. Germline CDR1 SGHAT, CDR2 FQNNGV. CDR3 DNA sequence: TGTGCCAGCAGCTTATCGTTGGGGGGCAGGGATCTTTCCCTCAGCACAGATACGCAGTATTTT. As protein: CASSLSLGGRDLSLSTDTQYF.

In this sample, this clonotype turned up a few times. The CDR3 here is CAGRDRGNEKLFF. Here the CDR3 DNA reads TGTGCCGGCCGGGACAGGGGGAATGAAAAACTGTTTTTT. The rearrangement joins TRBV9 to TRBJ1-4, with TRBD1 matching over 11 bases. The CDR3 totals 13 residues. The germline V gene encodes CDR1 SGDLS and CDR2 YYNGEE. After removal of 10 bases from V and 5 bases from J, the junction contained 4 bases not matched to a gene.

This clonotype was observed many times. The rearrangement joins TRBV28 to TRBJ2-7; tentatively, D is TRBD1 (6 bases). CDR1 is MDHEN and CDR2 is SYDVKM in the germline V gene. The ends were cut back, 6 bases at V and 5 bases at J, with 14 bases in the middle. The CDR3 is 13 residues long. The CDR3, as DNA: TGTGCCAGCAGAGGGGCAGGGGAAAACGAGCAGTACTTC. It codes for CASRGAGENEQYF. The whole variable domain, remainder taken from reference TRBV28 and TRBJ2-7, is DVKVTQSSRYLVKRTGEKVFLECVQDMDHENMFWYRQDPGLGLRLIYFSYDVKMKEKGDIPEGYSVSREKKERFSLILESASTNQTSMYLCASRGAGENEQYFGPGTRLTVT.

This clonotype was seen many times. V is TRBV7-6 and J is TRBJ2-7; no definite D call. Germline CDR1 reads SGHVS; CDR2 reads FNYEAQ. The length of the CDR3 is 14 residues. Trimming pared 0 bases from V and 4 bases from J, leaving 10 bases between. The DNA for the CDR3 is TGTGCCAGCAGCTTAGCGAATAATCCGTACGAGCAGTACTTC. Its translation is CASSLANNPYEQYF.

This clonotype was detected ten times or more. The chain joins TRBV5-8 to TRBJ1-6; TRBD1 aligns across 9 bases. The germline V gene has CDR1 SGHTS and CDR2 YDEGEE. This CDR3 contains 14 residues. V shed 2 bases and J 9 bases; nucleotides not matched to a gene: 3. The CDR3 reads CASSLQGASSPLHF. Here the CDR3 DNA reads TGTGCCAGCAGCTTACAGGGGGCAAGTTCACCCCTCCACTTT.

This chain uses TRBV19 with TRBJ1-1; no firm D call. V shed 10 bases and J shed 3 bases, with 15 bases lying between them. The CDR3 spans 13 residues. CDR1 is LNHDA and CDR2 is SQIVND in the germline V gene (reference sequence). CDR3 in DNA: TGTGCCACTATGGTGGGGTCGGACACTGAAGCTTTCTTT. Amino acids: CATMVGSDTEAFF.

This clonotype was observed at least ten times. The rearrangement uses TRBV3-1 and TRBJ1-4, with D perhaps matching TRBD1 (5 bases). Trimming shortened V by 3 bases and J by 5 bases, and 16 bases separated the two germline ends. Germline assignment: CDR1 LGHDT and CDR2 YNNKEL (reference sequence). The CDR3 length is 16 residues. The CDR3 bases are TGTGCCAGCAGCCAGGGACTACTGTCGGGGAATGAAAAACTGTTTTTT. Protein: CASSQGLLSGNEKLFF.

This clonotype was counted only a few times. The chain couples TRBV11-2 to TRBJ2-1; D is possibly TRBD1 or TRBD2 (5 bases each). The length of the CDR3 is 16 residues. Germline V CDR1 and CDR2: SGHAT, FQNNGV. Trimming took 6 bases from V and 0 from J, leaving 15 bases between them. Here the CDR3 reads CASRAPWGSSYNEQFF. For the CDR3, the DNA is TGTGCCAGCAGGGCCCCCTGGGGGAGCTCCTACAATGAGCAGTTCTTC.